Shown below are 2 T cell receptor beta chains from a single sample sequenced in a study of identical twins. MiXCR, applied by TCRdb to the 5' RACE reads, yields one record per CDR3 protein. Counted here are some 710,000 distinct CDR3 sequences, less than 7% occurring once; the ten biggest clones make up 1.5% to 2%. The sample comprised naive T cells sorted from blood. The receptor set was obtained from a man between 18 and 29 years old in good health.

The V call is TRBV15, the J call TRBJ2-5; D remains unclear. Trimming removed 6 bases at V and 1 base at J, with 3 bases between. Germline assignment: CDR1 LNHNV and CDR2 YYDKDF (reference sequence). This CDR3 spans 11 amino acids. The CDR3 protein is CATSLQETQYF. For the CDR3, the DNA is TGTGCCACCAGTCTCCAAGAGACCCAGTACTTC.

This clonotype showed up just a few times. The chain carries TRBV11-3 and TRBJ2-1, with D unresolved. The CDR3 extends over 14 amino acids. CDR1 SGHNT and CDR2 YENEEA come from the germline V gene. Trimming cost V 8 bases and J 0 bases, with 11 bases left between them. This chain's CDR3 is CASVSRHSYNEQFF. Written as DNA, the CDR3 is TGTGCCAGCGTGAGCCGACACTCCTACAATGAGCAGTTCTTC.